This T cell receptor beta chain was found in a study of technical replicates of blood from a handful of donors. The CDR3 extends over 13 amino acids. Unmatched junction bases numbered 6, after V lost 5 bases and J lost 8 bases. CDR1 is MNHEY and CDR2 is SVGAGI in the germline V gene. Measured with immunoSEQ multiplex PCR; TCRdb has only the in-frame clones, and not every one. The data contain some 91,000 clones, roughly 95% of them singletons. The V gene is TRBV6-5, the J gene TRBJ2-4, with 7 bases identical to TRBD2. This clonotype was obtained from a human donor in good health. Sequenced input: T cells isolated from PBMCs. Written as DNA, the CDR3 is TGTGCCAGCAGTATCGGGGGAGGGTACATTCAGTACTTC. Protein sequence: CASSIGGGYIQYF.